Below, one T cell receptor beta chain is given with its context. Germline V gene data show CDR1 as MDHEN and CDR2 as SYDVKM. V was cut by 5 bases and J by 6 bases, with 13 bases left in between. CDR3 length: 13 residues. Libraries were prepared by immunoSEQ multiplex PCR; TCRdb keeps only in-frame clonotypes and omits some of them. This table has roughly 48,000 clones, 91% appearing once. This sample was included in a study of control samples from healthy donors and cancer patients. This chain links TRBV28 with TRBJ2-5, with a weak D call TRBD2 (5 bases). Sequencing used PBMCs. This TCR derives from a woman between 40 and 55 years old with head and neck cancer. The CDR3 region is CASSRRREKTQYF. CDR3 DNA sequence: TGTGCCAGCAGTCGACGACGGGAAAAGACCCAGTACTTC.